This T cell receptor beta chain was observed in a study of cytomegalovirus exposure and HLA in healthy donors (dated by TCRdb to the late 2010s). Study-wide context: An earlier analysis of about 560 of the donors reported around 280 Gb of sequence data and 95 million to 140 million unique TCR beta sequences obtained from roughly 180 million T cells. Across roughly 420 genotyped donors of the cohort, an average of 235,054 unique TCR beta nucleotide sequences per donor were sequenced, and 15% to 20% of those sequences were non-productive. To predict cytomegalovirus infection status, the study brought together high-throughput TCR immunosequencing, statistical association of individual TCRs with disease status, and machine learning. In an earlier analysis of a few hundred of the donors, high-throughput TCR beta sequencing was used to judge whether each TCR beta V gene segment behaved as functional or pseudogenic. Using immunosequencing, the study profiled T cell repertoires from roughly 650 subjects and related those repertoires to cytomegalovirus serostatus. A later genetic analysis took genome-wide SNP genotypes for about three fifths of the roughly 670 donors and used that subset as a discovery cohort. Typing coverage differed by locus: A, B, C, DRB1 and DQB1 were typed in roughly 620-640 donors, DQA1 in approximately 520, DPA1 in around 610, and DPB1 in roughly 470. In addition to the first cohort of 500 to 850 subjects, a separate validation cohort of 100 to 150 different subjects was used. The genetic ancestry cluster associated with self-reported Caucasian donors included 81% of the roughly 400 genotyped donors. An early release that covered about 600 HLA-typed donors contained 300 to 350 gigabases of sequencing data and some 87 million unique TCR sequences. To study patterns of TCR occurrence, a later analysis re-analyzed previously published TCR beta repertoires from more than 550 donors and added high-resolution HLA genotyping. Donor age, sex, ethnicity and CMV serostatus were compiled together with the repertoire data. Rather than drawing on any new phenotypic data, the later analysis identified candidate immune exposures from TCR beta sequences and the way those sequences occurred across donors. The study was designed to test whether signatures of past pathogen exposure could be identified by cataloging public T cell receptors. Both class I and class II loci were covered by HLA typing, at four-digit resolution. Every repertoire in the discovery cohort had been generated on one and the same sequencing platform. About five DR-DQ haplotypes were treated as single units for association and clustering because of strong linkage in the cohort.

The cohort consisted of approximately 670 healthy bone marrow donors. At the time of sampling, every cohort member was nominally healthy, though immune exposures that went unrecorded were likely present. The donor was CMV seronegative and belonged to the group of 352 seronegative cohort members. Each donor provided a peripheral blood sample, and peripheral blood mononuclear cells were used for TCR beta sequencing. Genomic DNA was extracted from the blood cell samples with the Qiagen DNeasy Blood Extraction Kit. Library method: the immunoSEQ multiplex PCR assay. For the multiplex PCR, a mixture combining 60 forward primers for TCR Vbeta segments and 13 reverse primers for TCR Jbeta segments was used. The CDR3 region of rearranged TCR beta genes was amplified from genomic DNA by a multiplex PCR assay. The Illumina HiSeq System was used to sequence the amplified TCR beta libraries as 87-base-pair reads. Per the original workflow: In a later analysis, about 80 million unique TCR beta chains were counted across the approximately 640 repertoires, and approximately 11 million of these chains were shared by at least two donors. To remove PCR and sequencing errors, raw reads were error-corrected and collapsed into unique sequences using a nearest-neighbor algorithm that merged closely related sequences. Alignment of CDR3 sequences to IMGT reference sequences was used to assign V, D and J gene segments. For a sequence to be retained, a match of at least six nucleotides to both a V gene segment and a J gene segment was required. A rearrangement was called productive if the CDR3 had no stop codons and remained in frame with V and J, and every other rearrangement was called non-productive. CDR3 was defined by IMGT convention, running from the second conserved V-encoded cysteine to the conserved J-encoded phenylalanine. Sequences without an unambiguous match to a single V gene segment were excluded from the earlier analysis of 500 to 700 of the donors. In an earlier analysis of several hundred of the donors, V segments were called functional above 56.7% productive rearrangements and were called segregating when the between-donor standard deviation exceeded 5%. To diagnose cytomegalovirus status from the catalog of TCR beta chain sequences, a statistical classification framework was built. In a later analysis, V and J genes were assigned by comparing TCR nucleotide sequences against IMGT/GENE-DB human TR gene sequences. A later analysis assigned CDR3 sequences and most-parsimonious VDJ recombination scenarios with the TCRdist pipeline. In a later analysis, each TCR beta chain was defined by its CDR3 amino acid sequence together with its V-gene family, and reads lacking a unique V-gene family were excluded. To address suspected cross-contamination and a sequencing artifact, a later analysis removed 592 highly shared, low-generation-probability nucleotide sequences. A later analysis calculated a clonal expansion index for each public chain from normalized within-repertoire ranks of inferred template counts. Generation probabilities in a later analysis came from a VDJ recombination model fitted to out-of-frame rearrangements, and those results were checked against IGoR. Hypergeometric tests were used in a later analysis to score TCR-TCR, TCR-HLA and TCR-CMV co-occurrence, with a repertoire-size bias correction applied to the TCR pairs. In a later analysis, false discovery rates were estimated by permuting HLA or CMV assignments 20 times. In a later analysis, co-occurring TCRs were grouped with DBSCAN, and TCRdist sequence similarity was added when clustering was performed within HLA-allele-positive subsets. For co-occurrence clustering, repertoires with fewer than 30,000 or more than 120,000 public chains were excluded, along with five repertoires with anomalous nucleotide sharing. TCRdb holds this immuneACCESS table with in-frame rearrangements only. Some clones are missing; in checked studies, unresolved V genes explain under half, and the rest has no known cause. V, J and clone size are those of that table, while D and trimming were read from the DNA. The sample table shows approximately 100,000 clones, and around 79% are seen once. The top ten clonotypes cover about 2.1% of the sample.

A word on this clone: There is no known antigen for this receptor. One base away there is no much larger clone; base qualities are not given.

The investigation overall reported the following: Immune exposure information for the cohort was limited to CMV serostatus. In a later genetic analysis, a missense DCLRE1C variant was associated with V-gene and J-gene trimming of TCR beta chains, and the association was replicated in an independent cohort. A later genetic analysis reported fewer N-insertions in productive TCRs among donors in an Asian-associated ancestry cluster than the 666-donor mean. The authors suggested that the approach could potentially be extended to other disease states and immunological phenotypes. Most TCR sequences were seen in very few donors, while some public TCRs were found in many individuals. In a later analysis, HLA-associated TCR beta chains showed more clonal expansion and lower generation probabilities than non-associated chains that were equally common. A later analysis reported that several top co-occurrence clusters appeared linked to parvovirus B19, influenza, CMV and Epstein-Barr virus. The presence/absence analyses assumed that sequencing depth was roughly uniform across donors, and that assumption may not be true. The cohort was sequenced for TCR beta chains only, and without alpha or paired-chain data the features that could be detected were limited. Because counts were too low, seventeen rarely observed V segments, including chromosome 9 orphons, were left out of the earlier analysis of over 550 of the donors. Because HLA typing was missing for some donors at each locus, association tests included only the typed subset. A cluster of highly shared sequence variants was judged likely to represent a technical artifact of the sequencing pipeline. The study listed around 160 TCR beta chains as associated with cytomegalovirus. At a false discovery rate of 0.05, a later analysis linked around 17,000 TCR beta sequences to specific HLA alleles. In a later analysis, TCR association rates were found to vary across HLA loci, with the most associated TCRs seen for DRB1 alleles and the fewest for HLA-C alleles. In both the original and validation cohorts, the classifier was reported to diagnose cytomegalovirus status with high specificity and sensitivity. When HLA alleles, especially DR and DQ, strongly co-occurred, attributing TCR associations to individual alleles was difficult. In vitro tests confirmed that a few of the cytomegalovirus-associated TCR beta chains recognize cytomegalovirus antigens. Correlated functional status among segregating V segments might reflect linkage disequilibrium, but an unknown experimental factor could not be ruled out. A further reported finding was that TCR beta sequences accurately predicted the HLA-A and HLA-B alleles for most subjects in the first cohort. An earlier analysis of approximately 570 of the donors showed that most TCR beta V segments appeared in productive rearrangements either about 87% or about 30% of the time, which broadly matched IMGT annotations. Most CMV-associated TCR beta chains appeared to be HLA-restricted in a later analysis, and the HLA associations seemed to be driven largely by CMV exposure.

The clonotype comes from a woman in her thirties or forties in good health and CMV-seronegative. Source material: PBMCs.

Here the CDR3 is given as CASSLSGTLNGGGELFF. The DNA reads TGTGCCAGCAGTTTATCGGGCACTCTCAACGGTGGCGGGGAGCTGTTTTTT. The V and J genes are TRBV27 and TRBJ2-2, with the D gene uncertain. From the cysteine up to the phenylalanine, the CDR3 has a length of 17 residues. The sequence is cut down to CDR3 DNA, 51 bases in frame from base 1. Via the germline V gene (reference sequence), CDR1 is MNHEY and CDR2 SMNVEV. Trimming at the junction amounts to 0 bases on V and 7 bases on J, and the germline ends lie 18 bases apart.